These 29 T cell receptor beta chains share one sample of origin, sequenced in a study of monozygotic twins with inflammatory bowel disease. Following a re-call of the 5' RACE reads, TCRdb has one entry per CDR3 protein and lacks DNA. The table lists 420,000 or so distinct CDR3 sequences. The sequenced sample was blood. The receptor source for this set is a human donor with ulcerative colitis or Crohn's disease, or a healthy co-twin of an affected twin (not recorded which).

CDR3 protein: CASSLGSGIPRGYTF. J is TRBJ1-2 and V is TRBV7-2. Germline values: CDR1 SGHTA, CDR2 FQGNSA. This CDR3 spans 15 amino acids.

The chain joins TRBV5-1 to TRBJ2-2; the D call from TCRdb, TRBD2, cannot be confirmed without DNA. The CDR3 is 17 residues long. CDR1 SGHRS and CDR2 YFSETQ come from the germline V gene. The chain's CDR3 is CASSSGSLAGNTGELFF.

This CDR3 reads CASSPVARNTEAFF. The genes are TRBV5-1 and TRBJ1-1. The CDR3 contains 14 residues. Germline-derived CDR1 and CDR2 are SGHRS and YFSETQ.

The chain recombines TRBV5-1 with TRBJ2-1; the D call of TRBD1 rests on TCRdb alone, since no DNA is present to check it. The CDR3 contains 15 residues. Germline CDR1 and CDR2: SGHRS and YFSETQ. CDR3 residues: CASTPRGGSGNEQFF.

J is TRBJ2-7 and V is TRBV15; the D call of TRBD2 rests on TCRdb alone, since no DNA is present to check it. This CDR3 has 15 residues. The germline V gene has CDR1 LNHNV and CDR2 YYDKDF (reference sequence). The chain's CDR3 is CATRVAGDTKNEQYF.

The rearrangement joins TRBV20-1 to TRBJ1-2; lacking DNA, the TRBD1 call made by TCRdb goes unchecked. CDR3 length equals 15 residues. The germline CDR1 and CDR2 sequences are DFQATT and SNEGSKA (reference sequence). The CDR3 spells CSAITGQQTNYGYTF.

The V gene is TRBV13, the J gene TRBJ2-7; the TCRdb D gene call, TRBD2, has no DNA to confirm it. The CDR3 is 16 residues long. Germline loops: CDR1 PRHDT, CDR2 FYEKMQ (reference sequence). The CDR3 reads CASSLNPGLAFAEQYF. Based on the CDR3 plus reference TRBV13 and TRBJ2-7, the full variable domain is AAGVIQSPRHLIKEKRETATLKCYPIPRHDTVYWYQQGPGQDPQFLISFYEKMQSDKGSIPDRFSAQQFSDYHSELNMSSLELGDSALYFCASSLNPGLAFAEQYFGPGTRLTVT.

V gene TRBV6-2 or TRBV6-3 combines with J gene TRBJ2-1; lacking DNA, the TRBD1 call made by TCRdb goes unchecked. This CDR3 contains 20 residues. Germline lookup yields CDR1 MNHEY and CDR2 SVGEGT. The CDR3 loop reads CASSYAPVNALIRSGDEQFF.

This chain joins TRBV7-6 and TRBJ1-2; the D call of TRBD1 rests on TCRdb alone, since no DNA is present to check it. Germline loops: CDR1 SGHVS, CDR2 FNYEAQ. The CDR3 runs to 12 residues. This CDR3 reads CASSLEGDGYTF.

CDR3 loop: CASKRTSGITDTQYF. The chain carries TRBV19 and TRBJ2-3; TCRdb selects TRBD2, and the lack of DNA leaves this call unchecked. Germline-derived CDR1 and CDR2 are LNHDA and SQIVND (reference sequence). The CDR3 loop spans 15 amino acids.

The chain employs TRBV6-6 and TRBJ2-7; lacking DNA, the TRBD1 call made by TCRdb goes unchecked. Germline V gene lookup returns CDR1 MNHNY and CDR2 SVGAGI (reference sequence). The CDR3 spans 13 residues. The CDR3 region is CASSSHYRAEQYF.

CDR3 loop: CASSSVRGSYEQYF. This chain joins TRBV6-2 or TRBV6-3 and TRBJ2-7; absent DNA, TCRdb's TRBD1 call cannot be checked. Looked up from germline, CDR1 is MNHEY and CDR2 is SVGEGT. CDR3 length: 14 residues.

This chain uses TRBV6-2 or TRBV6-3 with TRBJ2-7; with no DNA, the TCRdb D assignment of TRBD2 cannot be verified. This CDR3 spans 12 amino acids. The germline gives CDR1 MNHEY, CDR2 SVGEGT. CDR3 residues: CASSRAHYEQYF.

This chain joins TRBV11-2 and TRBJ2-5; TCRdb's D call of TRBD1 is untestable without DNA. CDR1 SGHAT and CDR2 FQNNGV come from the germline V gene. CDR3 size: 16 residues. The CDR3 loop is CASSSRLGAAGETQYF.

The chain combines TRBV7-9 with TRBJ2-2; TCRdb outputs TRBD2, but without DNA this stays unchecked. Germline assignment: CDR1 SEHNR and CDR2 FQNEAQ (reference sequence). CDR3 length: 14 amino acids. The CDR3 sequence is CASTVGTSSGELFF.

The CDR3 sequence is CASSYRSQGRSGANVLTF. The chain carries TRBV5-5 and TRBJ2-6; TCRdb lists TRBD1, though no DNA is available to test this call. This CDR3 comprises 18 residues. The germline V gene has CDR1 SGHKS and CDR2 YYEKEE (reference sequence). Drawing the rest from reference TRBV5-5 and TRBJ2-6, the complete variable domain is DAGVTQSPTHLIKTRGQQVTLRCSPISGHKSVSWYQQVLGQGPQFIFQYYEKEERGRGNFPDRFSARQFPNYSSELNVNALLLGDSALYLCASSYRSQGRSGANVLTFGAGSRLTVL.

This chain joins TRBV29-1 and TRBJ1-2; TCRdb's D call of TRBD1 is untestable without DNA. In germline, CDR1 is SQVTM, CDR2 ANQGSEA. The CDR3 consists of 13 residues. CDR3: CSVPGGQPYGYTF.

This sequence joins TRBV5-1 and TRBJ1-2; lacking DNA, the TRBD1 call made by TCRdb goes unchecked. In germline, CDR1 is SGHRS, CDR2 YFSETQ. This CDR3 contains 13 residues. CDR3 sequence: CASSFTPSNGYTF.

The rearrangement joins TRBV7-8 to TRBJ2-7; TCRdb's D call of TRBD2 is untestable without DNA. The V gene's germline CDR1 is SGHVS and CDR2 FQNEAQ. The CDR3 is 15 residues long. CDR3 residues: CASSMTSGRQYEQYF. Using reference TRBV7-8 and TRBJ2-7 for the parts outside the CDR3, the full variable domain is GAGVSQSPRYKVAKRGQDVALRCDPISGHVSLFWYQQALGQGPEFLTYFQNEAQLDKSGLPSDRFFAERPEGSVSTLKIQRTQQEDSAVYLCASSMTSGRQYEQYFGPGTRLTVT.

The chain has TRBV5-6 and TRBJ2-5; the TRBD2 assignment by TCRdb is unverifiable without DNA. This CDR3 is built from 15 residues. Germline loops: CDR1 SGHDT, CDR2 YYEEEE. The CDR3 is CASSSAWAKQETQYF.

The chain is built from TRBV20-1 and TRBJ2-1; TCRdb gives TRBD2 as the D gene, but with no DNA this cannot be confirmed. Germline V CDR1 and CDR2: DFQATT, SNEGSKA (reference sequence). The CDR3 length is 14 residues. The CDR3: CSARRLAGENEQFF.

The chain is built from TRBV27 and TRBJ1-1; the D call from TCRdb, TRBD1, cannot be confirmed without DNA. The germline gives CDR1 MNHEY, CDR2 SMNVEV (reference sequence). CDR3 length equals 12 residues. CDR3: CATATVNTEAFF.

The chain is built from TRBV10-3 and TRBJ2-1; absent DNA, TCRdb's TRBD1 call cannot be checked. Germline loops: CDR1 ENHRY, CDR2 SYGVKD. CDR3 length equals 15 residues. This chain's CDR3 is CAISGGQGAGNEQFF.

The chain couples TRBV12-3 or TRBV12-4 to TRBJ1-4; TCRdb lists TRBD1, though no DNA is available to test this call. This CDR3 is 17 amino acids long. Here the CDR3 reads CASSLGGVGRGGEKLFF.

The V and J genes are TRBV12-3 or TRBV12-4 and TRBJ1-5. The CDR3 runs 13 residues. Here the CDR3 reads CASSLGSNQPQHF.

The V and J genes are TRBV7-2 and TRBJ2-2; as DNA is missing, the TRBD2 call by TCRdb cannot be tested. The V gene's germline CDR1 is SGHTA and CDR2 FQGNSA. The CDR3 spans 16 residues. CDR3 loop: CASSARTSGGSRELFF.

The rearrangement uses TRBV6-2 or TRBV6-3 and TRBJ1-5. This CDR3 region has 17 residues. CDR1 is MNHEY, CDR2 SVGEGT, per germline. This CDR3 is CASSSPTEGIGNQPQHF.

The rearrangement uses TRBV20-1 and TRBJ2-3; TCRdb designates TRBD1, a call that cannot be tested without DNA. The CDR3 covers 15 residues. Per germline, CDR1 DFQATT and CDR2 SNEGSKA (reference sequence). CDR3 in amino acids: CSAQGAGIPTDTQYF.

This chain links TRBV7-3 with TRBJ2-3. The germline V gene has CDR1 SGHTA and CDR2 FQGTGA. The CDR3 has 16 residues. The CDR3 reads CASSPGILAGTDTQYF.